This T cell receptor (beta chain) was sequenced in a study of blood T cell repertoires in COVID-19. The germline CDR1 and CDR2 sequences are MNHEY and SVGAGI. The CDR3 has 11 amino acids. V lost 8 bases and J 4 bases, leaving 8 bases between the germline ends. The assay was immunoSEQ multiplex PCR, and TCRdb's table has in-frame clones only and misses some. The sample yields about 190,000 clones, 88% seen once. The source material was peripheral blood. The clonotype originates from a human donor in a cohort sampled during active COVID-19. The chain recombines TRBV6-5 with TRBJ1-2, with a weak D call TRBD1 (6 bases). For the CDR3, the DNA is TGTGCCAGCTCACAGGGCTATGGCTACACCTTC. This gives the protein CASSQGYGYTF.